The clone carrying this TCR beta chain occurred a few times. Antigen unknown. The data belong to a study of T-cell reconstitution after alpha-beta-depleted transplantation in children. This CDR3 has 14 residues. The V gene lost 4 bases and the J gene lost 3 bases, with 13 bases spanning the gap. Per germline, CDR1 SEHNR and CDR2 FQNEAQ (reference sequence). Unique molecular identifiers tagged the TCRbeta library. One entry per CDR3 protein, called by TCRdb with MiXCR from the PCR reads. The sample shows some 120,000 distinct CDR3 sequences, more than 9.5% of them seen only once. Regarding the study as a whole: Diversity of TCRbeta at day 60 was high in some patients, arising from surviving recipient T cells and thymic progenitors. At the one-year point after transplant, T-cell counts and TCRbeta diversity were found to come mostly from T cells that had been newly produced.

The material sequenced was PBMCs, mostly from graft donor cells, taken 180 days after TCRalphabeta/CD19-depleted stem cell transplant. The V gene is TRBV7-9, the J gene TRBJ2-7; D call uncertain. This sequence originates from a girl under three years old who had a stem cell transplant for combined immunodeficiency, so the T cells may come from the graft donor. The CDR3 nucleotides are TGTGCCAGCAGCTCACACGGCCAAATCTACGAGCAGTACTTC. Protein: CASSSHGQIYEQYF.